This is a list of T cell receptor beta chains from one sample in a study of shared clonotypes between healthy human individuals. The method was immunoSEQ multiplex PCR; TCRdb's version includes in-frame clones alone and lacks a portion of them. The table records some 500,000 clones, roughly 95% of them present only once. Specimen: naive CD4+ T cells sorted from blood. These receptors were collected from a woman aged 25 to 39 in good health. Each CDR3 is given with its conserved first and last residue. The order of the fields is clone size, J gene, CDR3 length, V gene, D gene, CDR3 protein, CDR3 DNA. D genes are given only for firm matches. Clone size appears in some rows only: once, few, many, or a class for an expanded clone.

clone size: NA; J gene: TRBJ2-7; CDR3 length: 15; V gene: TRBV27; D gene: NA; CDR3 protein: CASSTIVGGPYEQYF; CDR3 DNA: TGTGCCAGCAGTACCATCGTGGGAGGACCTTACGAGCAGTACTTC
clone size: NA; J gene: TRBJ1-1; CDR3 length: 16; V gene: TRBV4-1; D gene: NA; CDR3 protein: CASSHRPSAANTEAFF; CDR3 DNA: TGCGCCAGCAGCCACCGTCCTTCGGCAGCGAACACTGAAGCTTTCTTT
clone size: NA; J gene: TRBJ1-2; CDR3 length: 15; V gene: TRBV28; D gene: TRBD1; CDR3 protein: CASSIHTGVAYGYTF; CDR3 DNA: TGTGCCAGCAGCATCCACACAGGGGTAGCCTATGGCTACACCTTC
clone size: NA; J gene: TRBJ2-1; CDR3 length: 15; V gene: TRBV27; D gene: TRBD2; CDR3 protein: CASSSTSGSYNEQFF; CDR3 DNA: TGTGCCAGCAGTTCTACTAGCGGCTCCTACAATGAGCAGTTCTTC
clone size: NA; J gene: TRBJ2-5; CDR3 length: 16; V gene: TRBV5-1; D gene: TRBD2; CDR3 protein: CASSPIAGVGQETQYF; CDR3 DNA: TGCGCCAGCAGCCCTATAGCGGGAGTTGGGCAAGAGACCCAGTACTTC
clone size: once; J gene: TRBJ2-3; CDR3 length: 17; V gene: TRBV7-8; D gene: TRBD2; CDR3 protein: CASSLKRTSGKTDTQYF; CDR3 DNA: TGTGCCAGCAGCCTAAAACGGACTAGCGGGAAAACAGATACGCAGTATTTT
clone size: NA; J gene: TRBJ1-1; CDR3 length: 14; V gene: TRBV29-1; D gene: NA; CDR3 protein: CSVWGGGPSTEAFF; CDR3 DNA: TGCAGCGTATGGGGCGGGGGTCCAAGCACTGAAGCTTTCTTT
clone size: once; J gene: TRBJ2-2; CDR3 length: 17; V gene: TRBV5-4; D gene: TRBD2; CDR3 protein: CASSSRLAGPIAGELFF; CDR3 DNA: TGTGCCAGCAGCTCAAGACTAGCGGGACCCATTGCCGGGGAGCTGTTTTTT
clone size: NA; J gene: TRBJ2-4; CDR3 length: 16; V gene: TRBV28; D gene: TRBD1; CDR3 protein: CASSSNRGRAKNIQYF; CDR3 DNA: TGTGCCAGCAGCTCAAACAGGGGGCGAGCCAAAAACATTCAGTACTTC
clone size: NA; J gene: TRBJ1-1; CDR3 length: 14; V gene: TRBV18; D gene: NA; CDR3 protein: CASSLSSQETEAFF; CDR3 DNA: TGTGCCAGCTCACTATCCTCACAGGAGACTGAAGCTTTCTTT
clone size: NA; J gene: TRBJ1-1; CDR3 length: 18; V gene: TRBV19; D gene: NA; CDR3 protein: CASSIDRVTGGMNTEAFF; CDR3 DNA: TGTGCCAGTAGTATAGATCGGGTGACAGGCGGCATGAACACTGAAGCTTTCTTT
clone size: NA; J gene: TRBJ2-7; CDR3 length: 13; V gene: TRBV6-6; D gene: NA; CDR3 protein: CASSYRGRDEQYF; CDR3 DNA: TGTGCCAGCAGTTACCGAGGCAGGGACGAGCAGTACTTC
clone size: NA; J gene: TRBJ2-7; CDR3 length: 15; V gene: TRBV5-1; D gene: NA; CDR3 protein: CASSPRADISYEQYF; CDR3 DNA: TGCGCCAGCAGCCCGAGGGCTGATATCTCCTACGAGCAGTACTTC
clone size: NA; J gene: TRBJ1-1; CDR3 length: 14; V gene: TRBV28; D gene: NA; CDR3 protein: CASSSVGVPTEAFF; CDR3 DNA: TGTGCCAGCAGCTCGGTCGGGGTACCCACTGAAGCTTTCTTT
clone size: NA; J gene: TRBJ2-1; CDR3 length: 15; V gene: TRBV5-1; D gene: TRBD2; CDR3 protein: CASSFEAGGPDEQFF; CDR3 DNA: TGCGCCAGCAGCTTTGAGGCGGGAGGGCCGGATGAGCAGTTCTTC
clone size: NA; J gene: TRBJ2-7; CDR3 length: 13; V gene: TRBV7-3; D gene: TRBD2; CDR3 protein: CASSLIPGGEQYF; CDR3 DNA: TGTGCCAGCAGCTTAATTCCGGGGGGCGAGCAGTACTTC
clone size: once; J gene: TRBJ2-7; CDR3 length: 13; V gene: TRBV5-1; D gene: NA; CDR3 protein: CASSEDNSYEQYF; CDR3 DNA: TGCGCCAGCAGCGAGGACAACTCCTACGAGCAGTACTTC
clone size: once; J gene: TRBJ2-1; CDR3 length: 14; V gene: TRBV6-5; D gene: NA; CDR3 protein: CASSYRSSYNEQFF; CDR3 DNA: TGTGCCAGCAGTTACAGAAGCTCCTACAATGAGCAGTTCTTC
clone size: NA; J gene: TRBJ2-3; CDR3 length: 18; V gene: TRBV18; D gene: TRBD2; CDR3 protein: CASSSLAGGPFSTDTQYF; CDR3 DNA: TGTGCCAGCTCATCCTTAGCGGGAGGGCCGTTTAGCACAGATACGCAGTATTTT
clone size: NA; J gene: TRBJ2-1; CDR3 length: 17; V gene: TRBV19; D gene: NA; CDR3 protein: CASSITLGRGLGNEQFF; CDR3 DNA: TGTGCCAGTAGTATAACTCTTGGGAGGGGGCTGGGGAATGAGCAGTTCTTC
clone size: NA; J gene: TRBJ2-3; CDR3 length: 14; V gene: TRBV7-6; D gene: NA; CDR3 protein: CASSPASGTDTQYF; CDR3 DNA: TGTGCCAGCAGCCCCGCGTCAGGCACAGATACGCAGTATTTT
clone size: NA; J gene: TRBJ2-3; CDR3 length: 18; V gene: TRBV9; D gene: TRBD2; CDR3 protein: CASSAGTSGPNGADTQYF; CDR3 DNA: TGTGCCAGCAGCGCCGGGACTAGCGGACCTAACGGTGCAGATACGCAGTATTTT
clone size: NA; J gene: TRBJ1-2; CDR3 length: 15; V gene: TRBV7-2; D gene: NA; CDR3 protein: CASSLTPDRSYGYTF; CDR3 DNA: TGTGCCAGCAGCTTAACCCCCGACAGGTCGTACGGCTACACCTTC
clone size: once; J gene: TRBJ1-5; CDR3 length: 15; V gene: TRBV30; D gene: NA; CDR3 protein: CAWSEGSAGNQPQHF; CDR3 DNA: TGTGCCTGGAGTGAAGGGAGTGCGGGCAATCAGCCCCAGCATTTT
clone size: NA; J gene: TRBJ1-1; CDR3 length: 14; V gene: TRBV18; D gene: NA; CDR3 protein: CASSPQGLNTEAFF; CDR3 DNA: TGTGCCAGCTCACCACAGGGATTGAACACTGAAGCTTTCTTT
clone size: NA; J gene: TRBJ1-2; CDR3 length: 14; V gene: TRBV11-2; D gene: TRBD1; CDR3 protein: CASSQPGQGGGYTF; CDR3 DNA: TGTGCCAGCAGCCAGCCCGGACAGGGAGGTGGCTACACCTTC
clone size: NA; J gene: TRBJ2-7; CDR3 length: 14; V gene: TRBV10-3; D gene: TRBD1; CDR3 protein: CAIRPGTGDNEQYF; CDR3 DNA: TGTGCCATCAGACCCGGGACAGGCGACAACGAGCAGTACTTC
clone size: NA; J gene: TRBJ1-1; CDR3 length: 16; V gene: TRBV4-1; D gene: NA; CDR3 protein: CASSQEEGRLNTEAFF; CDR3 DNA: TGCGCCAGCAGCCAAGAAGAGGGCAGGTTGAACACTGAAGCTTTCTTT
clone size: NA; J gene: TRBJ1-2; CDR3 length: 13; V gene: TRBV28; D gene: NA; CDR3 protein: CASSYRRANGYTF; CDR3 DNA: TGTGCCAGCAGTTATCGGAGGGCTAATGGCTACACCTTC
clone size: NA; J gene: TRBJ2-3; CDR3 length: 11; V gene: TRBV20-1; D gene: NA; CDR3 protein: CSAPLLDTQYF; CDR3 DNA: TGCAGTGCCCCCCTGTTAGATACGCAGTATTTT
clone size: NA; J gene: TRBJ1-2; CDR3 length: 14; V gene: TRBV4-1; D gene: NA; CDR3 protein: CASSRLASTYGYTF; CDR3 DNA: TGCGCCAGCAGCCGATTAGCCAGCACCTATGGCTACACCTTC
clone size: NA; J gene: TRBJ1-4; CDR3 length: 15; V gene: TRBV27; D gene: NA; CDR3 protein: CASSLMKATNEKLFF; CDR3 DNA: TGTGCCAGCAGTTTAATGAAGGCAACTAATGAAAAACTGTTTTTT
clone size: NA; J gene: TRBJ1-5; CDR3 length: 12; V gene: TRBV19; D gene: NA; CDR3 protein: CAVREGNQPQHF; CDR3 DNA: TGTGCCGTAAGGGAGGGTAATCAGCCCCAGCATTTT
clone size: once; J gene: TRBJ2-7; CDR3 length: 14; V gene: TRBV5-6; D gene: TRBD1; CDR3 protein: CASSPGQPTYEQYF; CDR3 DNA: TGTGCCAGCAGCCCGGGACAGCCGACCTACGAGCAGTACTTC
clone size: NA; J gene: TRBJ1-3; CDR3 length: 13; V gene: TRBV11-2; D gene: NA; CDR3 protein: CASSPTAGNTIYF; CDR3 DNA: TGTGCCAGCAGCCCCACAGCTGGAAACACCATATATTTT
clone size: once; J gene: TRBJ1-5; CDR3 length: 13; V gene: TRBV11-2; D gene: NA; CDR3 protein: CASSLEGVGAQHF; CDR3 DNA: TGTGCCAGCAGCTTAGAAGGTGTTGGGGCCCAGCATTTT
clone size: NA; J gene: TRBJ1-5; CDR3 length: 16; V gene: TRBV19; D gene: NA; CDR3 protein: CASSIEAAHGNQPQHF; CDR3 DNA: TGTGCCAGTAGTATCGAGGCGGCACACGGCAATCAGCCCCAGCATTTT
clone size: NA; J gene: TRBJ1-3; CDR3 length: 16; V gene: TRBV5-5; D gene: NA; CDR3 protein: CASSLVRGISGNTIYF; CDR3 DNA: TGTGCCAGCAGCTTAGTAAGGGGGATATCTGGAAACACCATATATTTT
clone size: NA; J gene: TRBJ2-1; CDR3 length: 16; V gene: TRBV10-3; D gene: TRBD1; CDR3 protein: CAPRGGMTGMDNEQFF; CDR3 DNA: TGTGCCCCCCGAGGGGGTATGACAGGGATGGACAATGAGCAGTTCTTC
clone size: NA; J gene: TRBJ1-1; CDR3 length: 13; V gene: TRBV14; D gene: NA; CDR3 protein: CASSPWTDTEAFF; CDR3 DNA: TGTGCCAGCAGCCCTTGGACAGACACTGAAGCTTTCTTT
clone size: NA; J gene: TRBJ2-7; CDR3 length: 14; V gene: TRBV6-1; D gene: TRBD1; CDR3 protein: CASSEVRDRGEQYF; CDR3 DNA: TGTGCCAGCAGTGAAGTCCGGGACAGGGGCGAGCAGTACTTC
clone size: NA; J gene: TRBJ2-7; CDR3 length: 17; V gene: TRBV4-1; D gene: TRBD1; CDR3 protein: CASSQQPPGQGLVEQYF; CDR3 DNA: TGCGCCAGCAGCCAACAACCCCCGGGACAGGGCCTAGTCGAGCAGTACTTC
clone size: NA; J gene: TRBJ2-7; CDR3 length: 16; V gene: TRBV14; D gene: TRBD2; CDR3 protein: CASSQQKLAGVNEQYF; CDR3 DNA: TGTGCCAGCAGCCAACAGAAGTTAGCGGGAGTGAACGAGCAGTACTTC
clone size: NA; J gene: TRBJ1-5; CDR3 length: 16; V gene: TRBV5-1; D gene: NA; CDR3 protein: CASSPDLGGDNQPQHF; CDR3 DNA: TGCGCCAGCAGCCCCGACCTAGGCGGGGACAATCAGCCCCAGCATTTT
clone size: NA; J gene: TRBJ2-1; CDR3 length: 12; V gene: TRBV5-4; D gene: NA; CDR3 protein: CASSMVYGEQFF; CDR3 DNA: TGTGCCAGCAGCATGGTTTACGGTGAGCAGTTCTTC
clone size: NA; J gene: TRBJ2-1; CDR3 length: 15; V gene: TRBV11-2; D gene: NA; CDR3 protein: CASSPSETSYNEQFF; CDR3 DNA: TGTGCCAGCAGCCCGAGCGAGACCTCCTACAATGAGCAGTTCTTC
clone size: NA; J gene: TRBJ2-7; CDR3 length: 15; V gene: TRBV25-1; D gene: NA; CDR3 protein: CASSDNPDPPSEQYF; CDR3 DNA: TGTGCCAGCAGTGATAACCCAGATCCGCCTAGCGAGCAGTACTTC
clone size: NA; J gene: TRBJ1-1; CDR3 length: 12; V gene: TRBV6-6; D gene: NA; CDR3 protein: CASSNWGTEAFF; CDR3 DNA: TGTGCCAGCAGTAATTGGGGGACTGAAGCTTTCTTT
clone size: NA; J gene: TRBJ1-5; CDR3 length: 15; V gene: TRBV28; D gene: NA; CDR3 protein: CASSLTAGLLGPQHF; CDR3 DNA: TGTGCCAGCAGTTTAACGGCAGGTCTACTTGGACCCCAGCATTTT